These T cell receptor beta chains were read from a single sample in a study of shared clonotypes between healthy human individuals. Profiling relied on immunoSEQ multiplex PCR, and the TCRdb table lists in-frame clones only, not all of them. The profile shows over 1.4 million clones, approximately 96% of them singletons. The specimen was naive CD4+ T cells sorted from blood. These receptor sequences come from a man younger than 40 in good health. Both conserved end residues are part of each CDR3.

cdr3_length: 16
v_call: TRBV13
cdr3_aa: CASSFSQGRLAGELFF

cdr3_length: 16
v_call: TRBV6-6
cdr3_aa: CASRTYRGRSNQPQHF

cdr3_length: 16
v_call: TRBV6-5
cdr3_aa: CASSYDISKTLIGYTF

cdr3_length: 13
v_call: TRBV5-4
cdr3_aa: CASSLAGGDGYTF

cdr3_length: 13
v_call: TRBV11-2
cdr3_aa: CASRHLAKNIQYF

cdr3_length: 20
v_call: TRBV28
cdr3_aa: CASSFTGTSGRALNTGELFF

cdr3_length: 11
v_call: TRBV20-1
cdr3_aa: CSASPSYEQYF

cdr3_length: 14
v_call: TRBV10-3
cdr3_aa: CAISERRMNTEAFF

cdr3_length: 16
v_call: TRBV15
cdr3_aa: CATSSGSGGGTDTQYF

cdr3_length: 13
v_call: TRBV27
cdr3_aa: CASRVGSNQPQHF

cdr3_length: 14
v_call: TRBV19
cdr3_aa: CASSIGAPGAEQYF

cdr3_length: 16
v_call: TRBV18
cdr3_aa: CASSPPLAGGGETQYF

cdr3_length: 14
v_call: TRBV5-1
cdr3_aa: CASSRVPTNEKLFF

cdr3_length: 13
v_call: TRBV7-9
cdr3_aa: CASSSTPRGEQYF

cdr3_length: 16
v_call: TRBV7-2
cdr3_aa: CASSLTGSFNTGELFF

cdr3_length: 15
v_call: TRBV2
cdr3_aa: CASEEPGRANEGQFF

cdr3_length: 14
v_call: TRBV2
cdr3_aa: CASSPDRPNQPQHF

cdr3_length: 15
v_call: TRBV7-2
cdr3_aa: CASSPLGTSGKTQYF

cdr3_length: 15
v_call: TRBV7-6
cdr3_aa: CASSLGAGGPHTQYF

cdr3_length: 16
v_call: TRBV19
cdr3_aa: CASSIEGRARNTEAFF

cdr3_length: 14
v_call: TRBV6-5
cdr3_aa: CASSSPPKPAEQFF

cdr3_length: 11
v_call: TRBV30
cdr3_aa: CAWSPIYEQYF

cdr3_length: 16
v_call: TRBV19
cdr3_aa: CASLMSQGMGNQPQHF

cdr3_length: 15
v_call: TRBV6-4
cdr3_aa: CASSDSYDGSGEQFF

cdr3_length: 17
v_call: TRBV6-1
cdr3_aa: CASNEAGAGLARDTQYF

cdr3_length: 13
v_call: TRBV19
cdr3_aa: CASSLEGGDTQYF

cdr3_length: 16
v_call: TRBV28
cdr3_aa: CASSSPPKRVVDTQYF

cdr3_length: 15
v_call: TRBV18
cdr3_aa: CASSLRTGGGTEAFF

cdr3_length: 15
v_call: TRBV7-6
cdr3_aa: CASSYTGGITDTQYF

cdr3_length: 12
v_call: TRBV11-1
cdr3_aa: CASSAETHGYTF

cdr3_length: 14
v_call: TRBV5-4
cdr3_aa: CASSFFNRLDTQYF

cdr3_length: 15
v_call: TRBV11-2
cdr3_aa: CASSRPQGSVTEAFF

cdr3_length: 13
v_call: TRBV9
cdr3_aa: CASSLPAGGGYTF

cdr3_length: 14
v_call: TRBV28
cdr3_aa: CASKLTGFGNTIYF

cdr3_length: 19
v_call: TRBV5-6
cdr3_aa: CASTQPREKGYPSVYEQYF

cdr3_length: 15
v_call: TRBV7-9
cdr3_aa: CASSFRLGSYNEQFF

cdr3_length: 15
v_call: TRBV11-2
cdr3_aa: CASSFGSLGSYEQYF

cdr3_length: 15
v_call: TRBV4-2
cdr3_aa: CASSPGTRSTDTQYF

cdr3_length: 13
v_call: TRBV6-1
cdr3_aa: CASSGDRYQPQHF

cdr3_length: 14
v_call: TRBV2
cdr3_aa: CASTKDRAANEQYF

cdr3_length: 15
v_call: TRBV29-1
cdr3_aa: CSAVMVRPGGDTQYF

cdr3_length: 13
v_call: TRBV28
cdr3_aa: CASSSGVGWPQHF

cdr3_length: 17
v_call: TRBV5-4
cdr3_aa: CASSLASGRARTGELFF

cdr3_length: 13
v_call: TRBV10-1
cdr3_aa: CATSRGPIETQYF